The text below deals with one TCR beta chain. The CDR3 runs 13 residues. The V end was cut by 5 bases, the J end by 5 bases, with 10 bases between. Germline-derived CDR1 and CDR2 are SGHVS and FQNEAQ. This record comes from a study of control samples from healthy donors and cancer patients. Sequenced by immunoSEQ multiplex PCR; TCRdb stores in-frame clones only, minus some. Among more than 35,000 clones listed, over 70% were seen once. This chain joins TRBV7-8 and TRBJ1-5, with D maybe TRBD1 (5 bases). Sequencing was done on a sample of PBMCs. This TCR was sampled from a woman aged 55-70 years with lung cancer. CDR3 DNA sequence: TGTGCCAGCAGCGGGGGGGTCGATCAGCCCCAGCATTTT. This gives the protein CASSGGVDQPQHF.